The 32 T cell receptor beta chains below come from one sample, sequenced in a study of vaccination effects on CD4 cells after COVID-19. Their recognized antigens are unknown. The method was immunoSEQ multiplex PCR; TCRdb's version includes in-frame clones alone and lacks a portion of them. Here the sample spans roughly 70,000 clones, under 85% being singletons. Antigen-specific CD4+ T cells were first expanded with viral peptide pools by the ViraFEST assay and only then sequenced. Having been cultured for approximately ten days, the cells underwent CD4+ T cell isolation. Each person got two doses of an mRNA SARS-CoV-2 vaccine, BNT162b2 or mRNA-1273. The sample in question was CD4+ T cells from PBMCs cultured with HCoV-OC43 spike peptides, obtained after COVID-19 vaccination. Subset indicated: HCoV-OC43 spike overlapping peptide pool stimulation. The receptors were sampled from a human donor who received a COVID-19 vaccine.

The chain links TRBV3-1 (or the pseudogene TRBV3-2) to TRBJ1-2; D remains unclear. This CDR3 comprises 14 residues. V was trimmed by 2 bases and J by 2 bases, leaving 9 bases between them. The V gene's germline CDR1 is LGHDT and CDR2 YNNKEL (reference sequence). CDR3 sequence (DNA): TGTGCCAGCAGCCAATATGGCGGAAACTATGGCTACACCTTC. This codes for CASSQYGGNYGYTF.

The chain couples TRBV7-2 to TRBJ1-2; 7 bases match TRBD1. With V trimmed by 7 bases and J by 8 bases, 10 bases remained unmatched. CDR3 length equals 13 residues. Looked up from germline, CDR1 is SGHTA and CDR2 is FQGNSA. In DNA form, the CDR3 reads TGTGCCAGCACTCGGGACAGTCTTCAGGGCTACACCTTC. Translating gives CASTRDSLQGYTF.

The genes are TRBV7-6 and TRBJ2-5; the match to TRBD1 covers 8 bases. CDR1 SGHVS and CDR2 FNYEAQ come from the germline V gene. After removal of 5 bases from V and 7 bases from J, the junction contained 6 bases not matched to a gene. The CDR3 loop spans 13 amino acids. CDR3 coding DNA: TGTGCCAGCAGCGCCGGACAGGGTCGGACCCAGTACTTC. Translated, it gives CASSAGQGRTQYF. Variable domain in full (rest from reference TRBV7-6 and TRBJ2-5): GAGVSQSPRYKVTKRGQDVALRCDPISGHVSLYWYRQALGQGPEFLTYFNYEAQQDKSGLPNDRFSAERPEGSISTLTIQRTEQRDSAMYRCASSAGQGRTQYFGPGTRLLVL.

The chain uses TRBV24-1 and TRBJ1-2, with 9 bases fitting TRBD1. The CDR3 loop spans 16 amino acids. Per germline, CDR1 KGHDR and CDR2 SFDVKD. J gave up 5 bases and V 5 bases, and 11 bases lay outside the gene matches. The CDR3, as DNA: TGTGCCACCAGTGGCCCCTCCGGGACAGGGACGTATGGCTACACCTTC. Its protein is CATSGPSGTGTYGYTF.

The J gene is TRBJ2-3, the V gene TRBV5-6; 8 positions match TRBD1. This CDR3 has 14 amino acids. The V gene end was trimmed by 3 bases and the J gene end by 7 bases; junction bases not matched to a gene: 7. Germline CDR1 and CDR2: SGHDT and YYEEEE. The CDR3 coding sequence is TGTGCCAGCAGCTCAGGACAGGGTGTGCATACGCAGTATTTT. It encodes CASSSGQGVHTQYF.

This clone was counted only a few times. CDR3 nucleotide sequence: TGTGCCAGCAGCCCGACGGGACAGGGCGATCAGCCCCAGCATTTT. This codes for CASSPTGQGDQPQHF. V is TRBV7-2 and J is TRBJ1-5; TRBD1 agrees at 9 bases. In germline, CDR1 is SGHTA, CDR2 FQGNSA. The junction had 7 bases not matched to a gene; V was cut back by 5 bases and J by 5 bases. There are 15 residues in the CDR3.

This clone appeared once. The V and J genes are TRBV7-3 and TRBJ2-3, with D unclear. The CDR3 consists of 15 residues. CDR1 is SGHTA and CDR2 is FQGTGA in the germline V gene. The V end lost 6 bases, the J end lost 2 bases, and 15 bases lay between the germline ends. The CDR3 loop is CASSPRSAPTDTQYF. The CDR3 nucleotides read TGTGCCAGCAGTCCTAGGTCGGCCCCCACAGATACGCAGTATTTT.

The chain recombines TRBV6-6 with TRBJ2-7, with 10 bases lining up with TRBD1. The CDR3 runs to 17 residues. The germline CDR1 and CDR2 sequences are MNHNY and SVGAGI (reference sequence). Germline trimming cut 5 bases from V and 6 bases from J; bases unmatched to any gene: 16. CDR3 DNA sequence: TGTGCCAGCAGTCCCCGACCCGGGACAGGGGTTTCCGGCGAGCAGTACGTC. Amino acid sequence: CASSPRPGTGVSGEQYV.

This chain connects TRBV19 to TRBJ2-6; D not certain. V shed 8 bases and J shed 0 bases, with 2 bases lying between them. Per the germline V gene, CDR1 is LNHDA and CDR2 is SQIVND (reference sequence). The CDR3 spans 12 residues. The CDR3 region has the DNA TGTGCCAGTGCCTCTGGGGCCAACGTCCTGACTTTC. It yields the protein CASASGANVLTF.

The chain recombines TRBV18 with TRBJ1-6, with TRBD1 matching over 10 bases. The V gene end was trimmed by 3 bases and the J gene end by 8 bases; junction bases not matched to a gene: 1. In germline, CDR1 is KGHSH, CDR2 LQKENI. This CDR3 contains 14 residues. The CDR3 DNA reads TGTGCCAGCTCACCCGGGACAGGGGATTCACCCCTCCACTTT. Amino acid sequence: CASSPGTGDSPLHF.

This clone was detected a few times. The chain links TRBV4-1 to TRBJ1-3, with no clear D. This CDR3 comprises 17 residues. V gave up 3 bases and J gave up 0 bases, with 15 bases separating them. In germline, CDR1 is MGHRA, CDR2 YSYEKL. CDR3 in DNA: TGCGCCAGCAGCCACCCGGGAGGAACCGCCTCTGGAAACACCATATATTTT. It is translated as CASSHPGGTASGNTIYF.

This clone was observed a few times. This sequence joins TRBV13 and TRBJ1-3, with D maybe TRBD1 (5 bases). The CDR3 is made up of 16 amino acids. Deletions cut 0 bases from V and 0 bases from J, with 9 bases between. Per the germline V gene, CDR1 is PRHDT and CDR2 is FYEKMQ (reference sequence). Written as DNA, the CDR3 is TGTGCCAGCAGCTTAGGCCCGGGGGGCTCTGGAAACACCATATATTTT. Amino acid sequence: CASSLGPGGSGNTIYF. Full variable domain (remainder filled in from reference TRBV13 and TRBJ1-3): AAGVIQSPRHLIKEKRETATLKCYPIPRHDTVYWYQQGPGQDPQFLISFYEKMQSDKGSIPDRFSAQQFSDYHSELNMSSLELGDSALYFCASSLGPGGSGNTIYFGEGSWLTVV.

The chain is built from TRBV5-5 and TRBJ2-7, with D possibly matching TRBD1 (5 bases). Between the trimmed V and J ends, which lost 4 bases and 7 bases, there was a span of 15 bases. The CDR3 is 13 amino acids. Germline V gives CDR1 SGHKS, CDR2 YYEKEE (reference sequence). Here the CDR3 DNA reads TGTGCCAGCAGCCCAGAAGGGGCCCCGGAGCAGTACGTC. Encoded protein: CASSPEGAPEQYV.

This clone was observed once. The rearrangement joins TRBV7-9 to TRBJ1-4, with D possibly TRBD1 on 6 matching bases. The germline gives CDR1 SEHNR, CDR2 FQNEAQ (reference sequence). This CDR3 contains 15 residues. V lost 1 base and J lost 7, with 13 bases in between. The CDR3 DNA follows: TGTGCCAGCAGCTTAGTTGGGGGGGCTGGTGAAAAACTGTTTTTT. Translation: CASSLVGGAGEKLFF.

This sequence joins TRBV3-1 (or the pseudogene TRBV3-2) and TRBJ1-2; D gene unclear. CDR1 and CDR2 from the germline V gene are LGHDT and YNNKEL (reference sequence). V was cut by 2 bases and J by 4 bases, with 8 bases left in between. The CDR3 sequence is 13 residues long. The CDR3 spells CASSQRDGYGYTF. The DNA for the CDR3 is TGTGCCAGCAGCCAAAGGGATGGCTATGGCTACACCTTC.

This chain joins TRBV2 and TRBJ1-4; no clear D. Germline CDR1 is SNHLY and CDR2 is FYNNEI. V shed 7 bases and J shed 8 bases, with 14 bases lying between them. The CDR3 loop spans 13 amino acids. The CDR3 is CASTDSSREKLFF. For the CDR3, the DNA is TGTGCCAGCACCGACTCCTCTCGGGAAAAACTGTTTTTT.

The chain joins TRBV6-5 to TRBJ1-5, with D unclear. The CDR3 contains 14 residues. With 4 bases removed from V and 3 bases from J, the gap between germline ends came to 10 bases. Germline assignment: CDR1 MNHEY and CDR2 SVGAGI. The CDR3, as DNA: TGTGCCAGCAGTTTCTCCGGCATCAATCAGCCCCAGCATTTT. This sequence encodes CASSFSGINQPQHF.

This chain uses TRBV9 with TRBJ1-2; the D is unclear. This CDR3 has 15 residues. Looked up from germline, CDR1 is SGDLS and CDR2 is YYNGEE. With 0 bases removed from V and 6 bases from J, the gap between germline ends came to 15 bases. This CDR3 reads CASSVELGGRNGYTF. The CDR3 DNA follows: TGTGCCAGCAGCGTAGAATTGGGAGGGCGAAATGGCTACACCTTC.

The genes are TRBV3-1 (or the pseudogene TRBV3-2) and TRBJ1-1, with a possible D match to TRBD1 (5 bases). The CDR3 has 14 amino acids. V dropped 1 base and J dropped 1 base, with 7 bases sitting between them. In germline, CDR1 is LGHDT, CDR2 YNNKEL (reference sequence). The CDR3 sequence: CASSQGGENTEAFF. DNA of the CDR3: TGTGCCAGCAGCCAAGGAGGGGAGAACACTGAAGCTTTCTTT.

The gene calls are TRBV29-1 and TRBJ1-2; maybe TRBD1 (6 bases). The CDR3 is 13 amino acids. Germline CDR1 SQVTM, CDR2 ANQGSEA. Trimming pared 5 bases from V and 5 bases from J, leaving 15 bases between. This CDR3 is CSVTNGQQYGYTF. The CDR3 DNA reads as TGCAGCGTTACGAACGGACAGCAATATGGCTACACCTTC.

The rearrangement uses TRBV28 and TRBJ2-7; TRBD2 matches at 7 bases. This CDR3 contains 13 residues. The V gene's germline CDR1 is MDHEN and CDR2 SYDVKM. The V gene end was trimmed by 4 bases and the J gene end by 7 bases; junction bases not matched to a gene: 7. The CDR3 loop is CASSSPAGEEQYV. CDR3 nucleotide sequence: TGTGCCAGCAGTTCTCCTGCGGGGGAGGAGCAGTACGTC.

V and J are TRBV27 and TRBJ1-2; unclear D gene. The germline CDR1 and CDR2 sequences are MNHEY and SMNVEV (reference sequence). Trimming took off 2 bases at V and 5 bases at J, with 6 bases between the two ends. The CDR3 is 12 amino acids. Written as DNA, the CDR3 is TGTGCCAGCAGTTTAAAAGGGTATGGCTACACCTTC. Protein: CASSLKGYGYTF.

This clone was counted a few times. The chain carries TRBV2 and TRBJ2-2; TRBD1 matches at 8 bases. Germline values: CDR1 SNHLY, CDR2 FYNNEI. Trimming at V came to 6 bases and at J to 4 bases, leaving 7 bases not matched to a gene. The CDR3 covers 15 residues. The CDR3 here is CASRGDRLGTGELFF. The DNA for the CDR3 is TGTGCCAGCAGGGGGGACAGGTTGGGCACCGGGGAGCTGTTTTTT.

J is TRBJ2-1 and V is TRBV27; the D is unclear. Per the germline V gene, CDR1 is MNHEY and CDR2 is SMNVEV (reference sequence). The CDR3 is made up of 13 amino acids. The V end was cut by 6 bases, the J end by 7 bases, with 13 bases between. The CDR3 here is CASRPLDRNEQFF. The CDR3 DNA reads TGTGCCAGCAGACCGTTGGATAGAAATGAGCAGTTCTTC.

V gene TRBV28 combines with J gene TRBJ1-6; 12 bases map to TRBD1. There are 17 residues in the CDR3. Germline lookup yields CDR1 MDHEN and CDR2 SYDVKM. V lost 4 bases and J lost 7; bases outside the gene matches: 8. DNA for the CDR3: TGTGCCAGCAGTTCCCCGGGACAGGGGGCGAGGAATTCACCCCTCCACTTT. This encodes CASSSPGQGARNSPLHF.

The CDR3 spells CASSEAQRGSADTQYF. The CDR3 region has the DNA TGTGCCAGCAGTGAAGCTCAGAGGGGTTCAGCGGATACGCAGTATTTT. The genes are TRBV6-1 and TRBJ2-3, with D possibly being TRBD1 or TRBD2 (5 bases each). This CDR3 is built from 16 residues. Germline V gene lookup returns CDR1 MNHNS and CDR2 SASEGT. Trimming left V 0 bases short and J 6 bases short, with 16 bases between.

The rearrangement links TRBV10-2 to TRBJ1-1; D is perhaps TRBD1 (6 bases). V was cut by 11 bases and J by 3 bases, with 16 bases left in between. The CDR3 extends over 13 amino acids. The V gene's germline CDR1 is WSHSY and CDR2 SAAADI. CDR3 protein: CAGRRGGDTEAFF. The CDR3, as DNA: TGCGCCGGACGGAGAGGGGGGGACACTGAAGCTTTCTTT.

This clone was seen a few times. The rearrangement uses TRBV5-1 and TRBJ2-1; 10 positions match TRBD1. With 4 bases clipped from V and 2 bases from J, the junction kept 3 bases outside the gene matches. Germline V gives CDR1 SGHRS, CDR2 YFSETQ. This CDR3 contains 15 residues. In nucleotides, the CDR3 is TGCGCCAGCAGCACCGGGACAGGGGCCTACAATGAGCAGTTCTTC. This codes for CASSTGTGAYNEQFF.

The chain combines TRBV5-5 with TRBJ2-7; 8 nucleotides align to TRBD1. The V gene end was trimmed by 4 bases and the J gene end by 3 bases; junction bases not matched to a gene: 9. This CDR3 spans 15 amino acids. Germline values: CDR1 SGHKS, CDR2 YYEKEE (reference sequence). The CDR3 spells CASSATGTGDYEQYV. The CDR3 nucleotides read TGTGCCAGCAGCGCAACCGGGACAGGAGACTACGAGCAGTACGTC.

The rearrangement links TRBV18 to TRBJ2-5, with TRBD1 as a possible D gene (5 bases). Germline CDR1 KGHSH, CDR2 LQKENI. V lost 6 bases to trimming and J lost 2 bases, with 10 bases between them. The CDR3 extends over 13 amino acids. For the CDR3, the DNA is TGTGCCAGCTCGCCCGACAGACAAGAGACCCAGTACTTC. This encodes CASSPDRQETQYF.

V gene TRBV6-2 or TRBV6-3 combines with J gene TRBJ2-7, with a tentative D call TRBD2 (5 bases). The V and J ends lost 2 bases and 2 bases respectively, with 10 bases between them. Per the germline V gene, CDR1 is MNHEY and CDR2 is SVGEGT. The CDR3 covers 14 residues. CDR3: CASSYERGTYEQYV. CDR3 in DNA: TGTGCCAGCAGTTACGAACGGGGAACCTACGAGCAGTACGTC.

This chain uses TRBV5-4 with TRBJ2-2; a weak D match, TRBD1 (5 bases). Germline V gene data show CDR1 as SGHNT and CDR2 as YYREEE (reference sequence). This CDR3 is built from 16 residues. The ends were cut back, 6 bases at V and 0 bases at J, with 15 bases in the middle. The CDR3 region has the DNA TGTGCCAGCACCTCTCGTGGGGCAGCGAACACCGGGGAGCTGTTTTTT. This encodes CASTSRGAANTGELFF.